The T cell receptor (beta chain) described here comes from a study of tumor and adjacent non-tumor tissue in lung cancer. At the level of the study: Stage I to III disease affected ten to eleven men and a handful of women aged roughly 30 to 80. General study points: TCR diversity was significantly greater in tumor than normal lung tissue. Top 100 clones took a larger repertoire share in normal lung.

No cell sorting was done before RNA was extracted from the tissue. CDR3 size: 15 residues. As for this clonotype: Its antigen is as yet unknown. At one of its ends the junction is not consistent with the germline gene, which may arise from a read error.

Three rounds of nested PCR, following a modified ARM-PCR protocol, produced the TCRbeta library. Using its own MiXCR run on the multiplex PCR reads, TCRdb lists one record per CDR3 protein. In the table there are about 76,000 distinct CDR3 sequences, around 65% of which are singletons. The sample consisted of lung tumor tissue. This receptor was obtained from a woman aged 70-85 years with non-small cell lung cancer. V and J are TRBV6-7 and TRBJ1-5; D remains ambiguous. TRBV6-7 is annotated as an ORF whose role is uncertain. The CDR3 region has the DNA TGTGCCGGCAGCTCCGACTGTGATAGCAATCAGCCCCAGCATTTT. Amino acid sequence: CAGSSDCDSNQPQHF.